This T cell receptor (beta chain) originates from a study of regulatory T cells in long-lasting Graves disease. The CDR3 has 16 amino acids. Trimming removed 1 base from V and 2 bases from J, with 15 bases in between. The germline gives CDR1 SGHDT, CDR2 YYEEEE. Time point here: persistent/refractory GD, antithyroid drugs over 5 years with positive TRAb. Preparation of the TCR library used RNA extracted from PBMCs. American Thyroid Association guidelines served as the basis for diagnosing Graves' disease. This clonotype was picked up a small number of times. Antigen unknown. With iRepertoire HTBI primers and Arm-PCR of CDR3 regions, TCR beta libraries were built. TCRdb re-called the multiplex PCR reads with MiXCR, one entry per CDR3 protein. This repertoire shows approximately 360,000 distinct CDR3 sequences, around 23% found once; its top ten account for approximately 28%. Findings and caveats of the study: Persistent patients had more shared public clonotypes (2,741) than new patients (roughly 970).

The receptor's source is a woman aged 40 to 50 with Graves disease. This specimen consisted of peripheral blood mononuclear cells (PBMCs), obtained when the disease was refractory, from a patient treated with antithyroid drugs. The gene calls are TRBV5-6 and TRBJ1-2, with D unresolved. CDR3 nucleotide sequence: TGTGCCAGCAGCTTGTTTTTCTCCGAACCCAACTATGGCTACACCTTC. Its protein is CASSLFFSEPNYGYTF.